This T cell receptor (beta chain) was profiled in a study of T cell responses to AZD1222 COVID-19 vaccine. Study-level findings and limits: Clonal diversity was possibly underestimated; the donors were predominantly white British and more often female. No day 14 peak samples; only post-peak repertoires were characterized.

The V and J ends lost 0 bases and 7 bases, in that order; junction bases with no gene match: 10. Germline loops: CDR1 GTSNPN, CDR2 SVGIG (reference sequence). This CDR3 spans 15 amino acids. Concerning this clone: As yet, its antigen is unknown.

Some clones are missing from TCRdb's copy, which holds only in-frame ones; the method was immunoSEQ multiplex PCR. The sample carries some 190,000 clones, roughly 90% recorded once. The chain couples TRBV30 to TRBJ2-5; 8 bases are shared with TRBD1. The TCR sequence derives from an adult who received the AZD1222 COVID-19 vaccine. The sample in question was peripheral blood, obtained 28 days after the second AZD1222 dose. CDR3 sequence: CAWSVQQGARGTQYF. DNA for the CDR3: TGTGCCTGGAGTGTACAGCAGGGGGCAAGGGGGACCCAGTACTTC.